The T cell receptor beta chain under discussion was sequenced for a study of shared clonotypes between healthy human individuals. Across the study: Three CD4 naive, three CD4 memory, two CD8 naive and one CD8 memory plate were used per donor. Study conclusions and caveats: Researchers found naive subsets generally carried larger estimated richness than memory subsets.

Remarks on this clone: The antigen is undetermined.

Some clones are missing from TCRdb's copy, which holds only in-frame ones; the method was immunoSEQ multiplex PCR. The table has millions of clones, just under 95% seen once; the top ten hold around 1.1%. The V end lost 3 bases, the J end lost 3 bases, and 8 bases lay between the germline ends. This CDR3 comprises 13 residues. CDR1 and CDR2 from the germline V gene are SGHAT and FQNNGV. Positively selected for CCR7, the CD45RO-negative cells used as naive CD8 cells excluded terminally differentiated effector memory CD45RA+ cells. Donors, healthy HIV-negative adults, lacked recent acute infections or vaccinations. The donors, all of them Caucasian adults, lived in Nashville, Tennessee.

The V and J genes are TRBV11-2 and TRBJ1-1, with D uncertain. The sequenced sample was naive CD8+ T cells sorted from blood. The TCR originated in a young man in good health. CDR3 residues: CASSFSQDTEAFF. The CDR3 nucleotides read TGTGCCAGCAGCTTTAGTCAGGACACTGAAGCTTTCTTT.